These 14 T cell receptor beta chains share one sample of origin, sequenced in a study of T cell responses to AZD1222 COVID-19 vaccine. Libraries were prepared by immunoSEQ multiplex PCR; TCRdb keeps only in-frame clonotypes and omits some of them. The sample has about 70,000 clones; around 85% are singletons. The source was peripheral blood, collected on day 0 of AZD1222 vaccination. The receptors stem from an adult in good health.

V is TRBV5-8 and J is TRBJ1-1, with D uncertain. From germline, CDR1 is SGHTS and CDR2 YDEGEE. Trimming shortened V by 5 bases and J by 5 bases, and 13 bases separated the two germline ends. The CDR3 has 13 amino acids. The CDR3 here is CASRPTSGTEAFF. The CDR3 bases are TGTGCCAGCAGGCCAACATCGGGGACTGAAGCTTTCTTT. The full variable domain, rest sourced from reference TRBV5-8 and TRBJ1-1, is EAGVTQSPTHLIKTRGQQATLRCSPISGHTSVYWYQQALGLGLQFLLWYDEGEERNRGNFPPRFSGRQFPNYSSELNVNALELEDSALYLCASRPTSGTEAFFGQGTRLTVV.

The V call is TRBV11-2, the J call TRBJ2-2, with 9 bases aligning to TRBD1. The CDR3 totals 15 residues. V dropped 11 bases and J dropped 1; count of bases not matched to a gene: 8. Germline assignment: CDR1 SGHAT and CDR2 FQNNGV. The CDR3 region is CAGTPGQGNTGELFF. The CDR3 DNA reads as TGTGCCGGAACTCCGGGACAGGGGAACACCGGGGAGCTGTTTTTT. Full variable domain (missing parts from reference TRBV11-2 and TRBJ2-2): EAGVAQSPRYKIIEKRQSVAFWCNPISGHATLYWYQQILGQGPKLLIQFQNNGVVDDSQLPKDRFSAERLKGVDSTLKIQPAKLEDSAVYLCAGTPGQGNTGELFFGEGSRLTVL.

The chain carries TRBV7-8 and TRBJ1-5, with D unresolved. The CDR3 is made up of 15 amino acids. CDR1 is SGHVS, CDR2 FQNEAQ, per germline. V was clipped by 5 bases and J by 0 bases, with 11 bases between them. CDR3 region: CASSPTRVSNQPQHF. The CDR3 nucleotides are TGTGCCAGCAGCCCGACCCGGGTTAGCAATCAGCCCCAGCATTTT.

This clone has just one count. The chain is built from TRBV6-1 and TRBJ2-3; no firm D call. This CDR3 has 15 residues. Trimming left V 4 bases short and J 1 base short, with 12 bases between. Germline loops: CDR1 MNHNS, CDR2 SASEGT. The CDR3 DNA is TGTGCCAGCAGTGCAGGTCTGGTCCGCACAGATACGCAGTATTTT. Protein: CASSAGLVRTDTQYF.

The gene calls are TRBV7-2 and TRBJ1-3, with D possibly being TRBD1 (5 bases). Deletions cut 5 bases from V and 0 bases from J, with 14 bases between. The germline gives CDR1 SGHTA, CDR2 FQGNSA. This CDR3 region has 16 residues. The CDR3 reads CASSRDGSYSGNTIYF. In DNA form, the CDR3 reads TGTGCCAGCAGCCGGGACGGATCTTACTCTGGAAACACCATATATTTT.

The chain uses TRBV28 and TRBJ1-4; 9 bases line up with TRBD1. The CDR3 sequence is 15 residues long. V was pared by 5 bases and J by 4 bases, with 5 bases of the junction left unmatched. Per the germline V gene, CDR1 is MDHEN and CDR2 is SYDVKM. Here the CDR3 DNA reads TGTGCCAGCAGTCCGGGACAGGGTGATAATGAAAAACTGTTTTTT. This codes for CASSPGQGDNEKLFF.

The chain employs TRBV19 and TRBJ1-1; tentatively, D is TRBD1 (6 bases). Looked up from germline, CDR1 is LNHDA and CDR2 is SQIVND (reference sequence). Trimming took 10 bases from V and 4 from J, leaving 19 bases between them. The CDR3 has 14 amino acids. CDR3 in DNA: TGTGCCACCTTAAACAGGGACGGGATCACTGAAGCTTTCTTT. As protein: CATLNRDGITEAFF.

The CDR3 nucleotides are TGTGCCACCAGCCTCGCTGACACTTATAATTCACCCCTCCACTTT. Encoded protein: CATSLADTYNSPLHF. V usage is TRBV15 and J usage is TRBJ1-6; the D is unclear. The ends were cut back, 5 bases at V and 4 bases at J, with 12 bases in the middle. The CDR3 runs to 15 residues. Germline V gives CDR1 LNHNV, CDR2 YYDKDF (reference sequence).

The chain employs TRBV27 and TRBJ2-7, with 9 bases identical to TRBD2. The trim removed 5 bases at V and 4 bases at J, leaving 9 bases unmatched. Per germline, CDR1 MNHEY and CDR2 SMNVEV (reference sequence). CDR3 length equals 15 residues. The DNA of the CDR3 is TGTGCCAGCAGTCGACGTTTAGCGGGAGCATACGAGCAGTACTTC. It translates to CASSRRLAGAYEQYF.

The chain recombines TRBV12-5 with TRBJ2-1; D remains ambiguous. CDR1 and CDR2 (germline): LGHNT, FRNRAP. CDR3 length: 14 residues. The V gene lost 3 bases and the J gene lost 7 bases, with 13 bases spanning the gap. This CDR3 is CASGLGLEGNEQFF. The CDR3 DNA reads TGTGCTAGTGGTTTAGGGCTCGAAGGGAATGAGCAGTTCTTC.

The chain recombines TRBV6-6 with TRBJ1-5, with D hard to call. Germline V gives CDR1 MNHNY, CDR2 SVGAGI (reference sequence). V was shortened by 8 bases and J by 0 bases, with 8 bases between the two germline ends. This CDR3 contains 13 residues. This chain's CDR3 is CASVGYSNQPQHF. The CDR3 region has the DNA TGTGCCAGCGTGGGTTATAGCAATCAGCCCCAGCATTTT.

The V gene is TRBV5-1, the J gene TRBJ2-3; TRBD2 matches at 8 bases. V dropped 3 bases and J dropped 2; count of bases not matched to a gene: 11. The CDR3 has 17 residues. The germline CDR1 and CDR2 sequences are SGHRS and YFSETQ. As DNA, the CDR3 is TGCGCCAGCAGCTCCAACCGGGGGGGTCCCTCCACAGATACGCAGTATTTT. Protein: CASSSNRGGPSTDTQYF.

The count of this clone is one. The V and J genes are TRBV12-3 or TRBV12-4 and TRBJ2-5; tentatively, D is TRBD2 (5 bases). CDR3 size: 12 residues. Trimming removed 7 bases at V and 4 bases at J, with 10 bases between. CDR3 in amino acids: CASTLTRETQYF. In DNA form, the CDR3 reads TGTGCCAGCACCCTCACTAGAGAGACCCAGTACTTC.

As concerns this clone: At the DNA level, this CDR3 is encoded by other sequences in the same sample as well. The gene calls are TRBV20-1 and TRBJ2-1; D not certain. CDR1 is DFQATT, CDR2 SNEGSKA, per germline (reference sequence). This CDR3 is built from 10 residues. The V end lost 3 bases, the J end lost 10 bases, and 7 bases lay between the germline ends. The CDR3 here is CSASDHEQFF. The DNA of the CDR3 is TGCAGTGCTAGCGACCACGAGCAGTTCTTC.